This TCR beta chain was obtained from a study of T cell changes during pregnancy in multiple sclerosis. Germline V gene data show CDR1 as MNHNS and CDR2 as SASEGT. The CDR3 covers 15 residues. V lost 5 bases and J lost 2; bases outside the gene matches: 5. Assay: immunoSEQ multiplex PCR; the TCRdb copy retains only in-frame clones and omits some. The repertoire has about 110,000 clones, roughly nine tenths of them found once; the top ten carry approximately 1.5%. Ten or more counts support this clone. The source is a female donor with multiple sclerosis, enrolled in a pregnancy study. Sequencing used peripheral blood, obtained in the third trimester of pregnancy. The chain has TRBV6-1 and TRBJ2-3; 9 bases align to TRBD1. In DNA, the CDR3 is TGTGCCAGCAGTCACACAGGGGGCATCACAGATACGCAGTATTTT. It encodes CASSHTGGITDTQYF.